This T cell receptor (beta chain) originates from a study of blood T cell repertoires in COVID-19. Study overall: Specimens from acute and convalescent COVID-19 originated in the United States, Italy and Spain. Sources were T cells, B-cell-depleted T cells, or PBMCs; the material itself was cDNA or gDNA.

Produced via immunoSEQ multiplex PCR; TCRdb's table is partial and in-frame only. The table shows roughly 14,000 clones, with around 82% occurring only once. Losses at the gene ends were 4 bases for V and 4 bases for J; bases not matched to a gene: 5. This CDR3 is 13 amino acids long. Looked up from germline, CDR1 is GTSNPN and CDR2 is SVGIG (reference sequence). The sequenced sample consisted of peripheral blood. The genes are TRBV30 and TRBJ2-5; 8 bases line up with TRBD1. The receptor's source is a human donor in a cohort sampled during active COVID-19. The DNA of the CDR3 is TGTGCCTGGAAGGACAGGGATGGAGAGACCCAGTACTTC. It specifies CAWKDRDGETQYF.